Each of the 15 T cell receptor beta chains below was sequenced from the same sample in a study of shared clonotypes between healthy human individuals. Produced via immunoSEQ multiplex PCR; TCRdb's table is partial and in-frame only. In the table there are hundreds of thousands of clones, roughly 73% of which are singletons. The sequenced sample was memory CD4+ T cells sorted from blood. The subset here: CD45RA-negative fraction. All receptors derive from a woman in her twenties or thirties in good health.

This clone has only a few counts. V usage is TRBV10-2 and J usage is TRBJ2-5; 10 bases match TRBD1. Germline V lookup: CDR1 WSHSY, CDR2 SAAADI. This CDR3 spans 15 amino acids. Germline trimming cut 6 bases from V and 2 bases from J; bases unmatched to any gene: 6. DNA for the CDR3: TGCGCCAGCAGGACAGGGGGCACTACGCAAGAGACCCAGTACTTC. Protein: CASRTGGTTQETQYF.

This clone showed up just a few times. The rearrangement uses TRBV5-1 and TRBJ1-1; D gene ambiguous. Germline assignment: CDR1 SGHRS and CDR2 YFSETQ. The CDR3 length is 13 residues. V lost 1 base and J lost 3, with 7 bases in between. The CDR3 reads CASSLMRDTEAFF. The CDR3 DNA is TGCGCCAGCAGCTTGATGCGAGACACTGAAGCTTTCTTT. The variable domain in full, completed from reference TRBV5-1 and TRBJ1-1, reads KAGVTQTPRYLIKTRGQQVTLSCSPISGHRSVSWYQQTPGQGLQFLFEYFSETQRNKGNFPGRFSGRQFSNSRSEMNVSTLELGDSALYLCASSLMRDTEAFFGQGTRLTVV.

The V gene is TRBV28, the J gene TRBJ1-2, with a weak D call TRBD1 (5 bases). The CDR3 contains 15 residues. The germline V and J ends were trimmed by 4 bases and 4 bases, with 16 bases remaining between them. CDR1 and CDR2 (germline): MDHEN, SYDVKM. This chain's CDR3 is CASSSLGTDLYGYTF. The CDR3 nucleotides read TGTGCCAGCAGTTCCCTGGGGACGGACCTCTATGGCTACACCTTC.

In DNA form, the CDR3 reads TGTGCCAGCAGCAGCTCCCAAGGTGGGGTTAGCACAGATACGCAGTATTTT. It yields the protein CASSSSQGGVSTDTQYF. The rearrangement links TRBV28 to TRBJ2-3; D remains ambiguous. The CDR3 has 17 residues. The V gene lost 6 bases and the J gene lost 0 bases, with 19 bases spanning the gap. Germline V gene lookup returns CDR1 MDHEN and CDR2 SYDVKM.

The sample holds one count of this clone. The chain joins TRBV27 to TRBJ2-3; D might be TRBD1 or TRBD2, each matching 5 bases. Trimming took off 7 bases at V and 1 base at J, with 12 bases between the two ends. Germline CDR1 and CDR2: MNHEY and SMNVEV (reference sequence). The CDR3 totals 14 residues. CDR3 sequence reads: CASKARGGTDTQYF. The CDR3 DNA is TGTGCCAGCAAGGCGAGGGGCGGCACAGATACGCAGTATTTT.

This clone was detected a few times. The same CDR3 arises from other DNA sequences in this sample as well. V and J are TRBV10-3 and TRBJ2-7; D uncertain. The CDR3 sequence is 12 residues long. V was pared by 3 bases and J by 3 bases, with 6 bases between. Germline V lookup: CDR1 ENHRY, CDR2 SYGVKD. The CDR3 nucleotides read TGTGCCATCAGTGAAAACAGCTACGAGCAGTACTTC. Translation: CAISENSYEQYF.

The DNA of the CDR3 is TGTGCCAGCAGTTCCGAACCGGGCGGGGAGCTGTTTTTT. The encoded protein is CASSSEPGGELFF. The chain couples TRBV6-6 to TRBJ2-2; D unclear. The CDR3 consists of 13 residues. Germline CDR1 is MNHNY and CDR2 is SVGAGI (reference sequence). Trimming cost V 4 bases and J 7 bases, with 10 bases left between them.

The chain couples TRBV9 to TRBJ2-2; D ambiguous. V lost 0 bases, J lost 2 bases, and 11 bases lay in between. Per the germline V gene, CDR1 is SGDLS and CDR2 is YYNGEE. The CDR3 loop spans 16 amino acids. CDR3 amino acids: CASSVGYSTNTGELFF. In DNA form, the CDR3 reads TGTGCCAGCAGCGTAGGTTACAGTACTAACACCGGGGAGCTGTTTTTT.

Regarding this clone: Other DNA sequences in the same sample also yield this CDR3. The J gene is TRBJ1-4, the V gene TRBV6-1, with D hard to call. Germline CDR1 is MNHNS and CDR2 is SASEGT. This CDR3 is built from 13 residues. V lost 4 bases to trimming and J lost 3 bases, with 6 bases between them. The CDR3 bases are TGTGCCAGCAGTGGGACGGCTAATGAAAAACTGTTTTTT. Translated: CASSGTANEKLFF.

The chain has TRBV11-2 and TRBJ2-1; the D gene is possibly TRBD2 (6 bases). Germline V gene sequence: CDR1 SGHAT, CDR2 FQNNGV. This CDR3 is built from 17 residues. V was pared by 5 bases and J by 0 bases, with 17 bases between. The CDR3 DNA reads TGTGCCAGCAGCCTCCTTGGGGCTAGCGACTCCTACAATGAGCAGTTCTTC. Translated: CASSLLGASDSYNEQFF.

The chain has TRBV28 and TRBJ1-1, with D perhaps TRBD1 (5 bases). CDR3 length equals 11 residues. Germline values: CDR1 MDHEN, CDR2 SYDVKM. Trimming shortened V by 6 bases and J by 6 bases, and 8 bases separated the two germline ends. CDR3 sequence reads: CASRRQSEAFF. The CDR3 DNA sequence: TGTGCCAGCAGGAGACAGTCTGAAGCTTTCTTT. Complete variable domain (other parts from reference TRBV28 and TRBJ1-1): DVKVTQSSRYLVKRTGEKVFLECVQDMDHENMFWYRQDPGLGLRLIYFSYDVKMKEKGDIPEGYSVSREKKERFSLILESASTNQTSMYLCASRRQSEAFFGQGTRLTVV.

This chain uses TRBV19 with TRBJ1-2; no reliable D call. V lost 8 bases and J lost 10, with 17 bases in between. Per the germline V gene, CDR1 is LNHDA and CDR2 is SQIVND (reference sequence). The CDR3 is 12 residues long. The CDR3 DNA follows: TGTGCCAGTGCCCTGGAGGGAAGGGACTACACCTTC. Protein product: CASALEGRDYTF.

This sequence joins TRBV15 and TRBJ1-5; unclear D gene. The germline V gene has CDR1 LNHNV and CDR2 YYDKDF (reference sequence). V lost 4 bases to trimming and J lost 0 bases, with 13 bases between them. This CDR3 is 16 amino acids long. CDR3 sequence: CATSKPVAYSNQPQHF. The CDR3 bases are TGTGCCACCAGCAAGCCCGTCGCTTATAGCAATCAGCCCCAGCATTTT. The full variable domain, rest sourced from reference TRBV15 and TRBJ1-5, is DAMVIQNPRYQVTQFGKPVTLSCSQTLNHNVMYWYQQKSSQAPKLLFHYYDKDFNNEADTPDNFQSRRPNTSFCFLDIRSPGLGDTAMYLCATSKPVAYSNQPQHFGDGTRLSIL.

The rearrangement joins TRBV2 to TRBJ1-2; D is possibly TRBD1 (6 bases). The CDR3 is 14 residues long. Germline loops: CDR1 SNHLY, CDR2 FYNNEI. V lost 6 bases and J lost 0, with 11 bases in between. Written as DNA, the CDR3 is TGTGCCAGCAGGGACAGTCGAGCTAACTATGGCTACACCTTC. Amino acid sequence: CASRDSRANYGYTF.

J is TRBJ1-2 and V is TRBV11-2; tentative D call: TRBD1 (5 bases). Germline V CDR1 and CDR2: SGHAT, FQNNGV. Deletions cut 2 bases from V and 7 bases from J, with 8 bases between. The CDR3 runs 12 residues. The CDR3 DNA reads TGTGCCAGCAGCTTATCAGGGATTGGCTACACCTTC. Amino acids: CASSLSGIGYTF.